This is a list of T cell receptor beta chains from one sample in a study of blood T cell repertoires in COVID-19. Libraries were prepared by immunoSEQ multiplex PCR; TCRdb keeps only in-frame clonotypes and omits some of them. The sample carries 400,000 to 450,000 clones, approximately 90% recorded once. The sequenced sample was peripheral blood. The receptor set was obtained from a woman aged 35 to 49 with COVID-19, enrolled during active disease. CDR3s include the opening cysteine and the closing phenylalanine or tryptophan. Each record gives: V gene, clone size, J gene, D gene, CDR3 DNA, CDR3 protein. The D gene is left open where the match is weak. Expanded clones are given a class, and other clones once, few, many or no size at all.

V gene: TRBV5-8
clone size: once
J gene: TRBJ1-1
D gene: NA
CDR3 DNA: TGTGCCAGCAGGGCCCTTAAAACTATTCCAGTGAACACTGAAGCTTTCTTT
CDR3 protein: CASRALKTIPVNTEAFF

V gene: TRBV27
clone size: NA
J gene: TRBJ2-7
D gene: NA
CDR3 DNA: TGTGCCAGCAGCATACAGGGTCGGCTATACGAGCAGTACTTC
CDR3 protein: CASSIQGRLYEQYF

V gene: TRBV27
clone size: once
J gene: TRBJ1-6
D gene: NA
CDR3 DNA: TGTGCCAGCAGTTTTTCGGTCAATTATAATTCACCCCTCCACTTT
CDR3 protein: CASSFSVNYNSPLHF

V gene: TRBV5-4
clone size: NA
J gene: TRBJ2-1
D gene: TRBD2
CDR3 DNA: TGTGCCAGCAGCTTATACGGGGGGGCAACCCAGTTCTTC
CDR3 protein: CASSLYGGATQFF

V gene: TRBV27
clone size: once
J gene: TRBJ1-5
D gene: NA
CDR3 DNA: TGTGCCAGCAGGCGAGCCTCAGGGGCTAGCAATCAGCCCCAGCATTTT
CDR3 protein: CASRRASGASNQPQHF

V gene: TRBV5-4
clone size: NA
J gene: TRBJ2-3
D gene: TRBD2
CDR3 DNA: TGTGCCAGCAGCTTGCGTCTAGCGGGAGGTAGCACAGATACGCAGTATTTT
CDR3 protein: CASSLRLAGGSTDTQYF

V gene: TRBV30
clone size: once
J gene: TRBJ1-1
D gene: NA
CDR3 DNA: TGTGCCTGGAGTATCTCCCCCCAGGGGTTCACTGAAGCTTTCTTT
CDR3 protein: CAWSISPQGFTEAFF

V gene: TRBV6-5
clone size: NA
J gene: TRBJ1-6
D gene: NA
CDR3 DNA: TGTGCCAGCAGTTACTCGAGAGGGAGCGGGGATTCACCCCTCCACTTT
CDR3 protein: CASSYSRGSGDSPLHF

V gene: TRBV11-2
clone size: NA
J gene: TRBJ1-1
D gene: NA
CDR3 DNA: TGTGCCAGCAGCTTAGAGGGGGCAGGGATCGCCCTTGAAGCTTTCTTT
CDR3 protein: CASSLEGAGIALEAFF

V gene: TRBV7-5
clone size: NA
J gene: TRBJ1-6
D gene: NA
CDR3 DNA: TGTGCCAGAAGCTTAGCTCCTCCAGCGTTCCCTTATTCACCCCTCCACTTT
CDR3 protein: CARSLAPPAFPYSPLHF

V gene: TRBV6-2/TRBV6-3
clone size: NA
J gene: TRBJ2-1
D gene: TRBD2
CDR3 DNA: TGTGCCAGCAGTTACGGCGGGAGGGGCTCCTACAATGAGCAGTTCTTC
CDR3 protein: CASSYGGRGSYNEQFF

V gene: TRBV12-3/TRBV12-4
clone size: NA
J gene: TRBJ1-1
D gene: NA
CDR3 DNA: TGTGCCAGCAAGCGCCAAATGAACACTGAAGCTTTCTTT
CDR3 protein: CASKRQMNTEAFF

V gene: TRBV5-6
clone size: NA
J gene: TRBJ1-2
D gene: TRBD1
CDR3 DNA: TGTGCCACCAACAAGGACAGGGGCTATGGCTACACCTTC
CDR3 protein: CATNKDRGYGYTF

V gene: TRBV27
clone size: NA
J gene: TRBJ2-1
D gene: TRBD1
CDR3 DNA: TGTGCCAGCGACGTAACCCGGGACAGGAACAATGAGCAGTTCTTC
CDR3 protein: CASDVTRDRNNEQFF

V gene: TRBV28
clone size: NA
J gene: TRBJ1-2
D gene: TRBD1
CDR3 DNA: TGTGCCAGCAGACCACAGGGGATTCCCGCCTATGGCTACACCTTC
CDR3 protein: CASRPQGIPAYGYTF

V gene: TRBV29-1
clone size: few
J gene: TRBJ1-2
D gene: NA
CDR3 DNA: TGCAGCGTCACAGGGACCTATGGCTACACCTTC
CDR3 protein: CSVTGTYGYTF

V gene: TRBV6-5
clone size: NA
J gene: TRBJ1-4
D gene: TRBD1
CDR3 DNA: TGTGCCAGCAGGCCACAGGGGGGTAATGAAAAACTGTTTTTT
CDR3 protein: CASRPQGGNEKLFF

V gene: TRBV2
clone size: few
J gene: TRBJ2-1
D gene: TRBD2
CDR3 DNA: TGTGCCAGCAGATCGGGGACTAGCGTAGCCTACAATGAGCAGTTCTTC
CDR3 protein: CASRSGTSVAYNEQFF

V gene: TRBV4-1
clone size: NA
J gene: TRBJ1-5
D gene: TRBD1
CDR3 DNA: TGCGCCAGCAGCCAATCGGACAGGGTAGTTCAGCCCCAGCATTTT
CDR3 protein: CASSQSDRVVQPQHF

V gene: TRBV30
clone size: NA
J gene: TRBJ2-3
D gene: TRBD2
CDR3 DNA: TGTGCCTGGAGGGGAGAAGCGGGGGGGCGGTATTATGATGATACGCAGTATTTT
CDR3 protein: CAWRGEAGGRYYDDTQYF

V gene: TRBV5-1
clone size: NA
J gene: TRBJ1-4
D gene: NA
CDR3 DNA: TGCGCCAGCAGCCCAGGTGGTGACAGTGAAAAACTGTTTTTT
CDR3 protein: CASSPGGDSEKLFF

V gene: TRBV5-1
clone size: few
J gene: TRBJ2-3
D gene: TRBD1
CDR3 DNA: TGCGCCAGCGGACAGGGTTACACAGATACGCAGTATTTT
CDR3 protein: CASGQGYTDTQYF

V gene: TRBV28
clone size: NA
J gene: TRBJ1-6
D gene: NA
CDR3 DNA: TGTGCCAGCACCTCGTTGGGGGCGGCCCTTAATTCACCCCTCCACTTT
CDR3 protein: CASTSLGAALNSPLHF

V gene: TRBV3-1/TRBV3-2
clone size: once
J gene: TRBJ2-2
D gene: NA
CDR3 DNA: TGTGCCAGCAGCCAAGTAATCGGGGAGCTGTTTTTT
CDR3 protein: CASSQVIGELFF

V gene: TRBV11-2
clone size: NA
J gene: TRBJ1-2
D gene: NA
CDR3 DNA: TGTGCCAGCAGCCCTAGAGGCGCCTTCTATGGCTACACCTTC
CDR3 protein: CASSPRGAFYGYTF

V gene: TRBV28
clone size: NA
J gene: TRBJ1-2
D gene: NA
CDR3 DNA: TGTGCCAGCAGTCCGCCGCTTTGGAGGGGAAACTATGGCTACACCTTC
CDR3 protein: CASSPPLWRGNYGYTF

V gene: TRBV5-6
clone size: NA
J gene: TRBJ2-3
D gene: TRBD2
CDR3 DNA: TGTGCCAGCAGCTTCTCCGGGACTACCTTCCGCGATACGCAGTATTTT
CDR3 protein: CASSFSGTTFRDTQYF

V gene: TRBV4-1
clone size: NA
J gene: TRBJ2-7
D gene: NA
CDR3 DNA: TGCGCCAGCAGCCAAGAAAGTAATTGGGGGCTTAGCGAGCAGTACTTC
CDR3 protein: CASSQESNWGLSEQYF

V gene: TRBV28
clone size: few
J gene: TRBJ1-1
D gene: TRBD1
CDR3 DNA: TGTGCCAGCAGTCCCCGGACAGGGTGGAACACTGAAGCTTTCTTT
CDR3 protein: CASSPRTGWNTEAFF